These 15 T cell receptor beta chains came from one sample sequenced in a study of T-cell memory formation after mild COVID-19. One entry per CDR3 protein results from TCRdb running MiXCR on the 5' RACE reads. The table records 300,000 to 350,000 distinct CDR3 sequences, just under 20% of them present only once. The source material was PBMCs or a T cell subset sorted from them (not recorded which). These receptors all stem from a man aged 18-30 years who had mild COVID-19 (a few samples of this study predate the infection). Cell type and time point are not known.

The CDR3 reads CASSFENYYEQYV. The CDR3 DNA sequence: TGTGCCAGCAGCTTTGAGAATTACTACGAGCAGTACGTC. The genes are TRBV7-2 and TRBJ2-7; the D is unclear. The V and J ends lost 3 bases and 3 bases respectively, with 9 bases between them. This CDR3 is 13 amino acids long. Germline assignment: CDR1 SGHTA and CDR2 FQGNSA.

This clonotype occurred a few times. This chain joins TRBV7-9 and TRBJ1-2, with D possibly TRBD1 on 6 matching bases. CDR3 length: 11 amino acids. V lost 10 bases and J 5 bases, leaving 11 bases between the germline ends. Germline CDR1 SEHNR, CDR2 FQNEAQ (reference sequence). This CDR3 is CATSGAYGYTF. DNA of the CDR3: TGTGCCACCTCAGGGGCTTATGGCTACACCTTC.

This chain uses TRBV20-1 with TRBJ2-7; D possibly corresponds to TRBD2 (5 bases). Per the germline V gene, CDR1 is DFQATT and CDR2 is SNEGSKA (reference sequence). The CDR3 is 11 amino acids. V lost 6 bases and J 6 bases, leaving 12 bases between the germline ends. CDR3 loop: CSAPGIAEQYF. The CDR3 DNA reads TGCAGTGCCCCCGGGATAGCCGAGCAGTACTTC.

J is TRBJ2-1 and V is TRBV5-4, with D maybe TRBD1 (6 bases). Trimming took off 3 bases at V and 8 bases at J, with 12 bases between the two ends. From germline, CDR1 is SGHNT and CDR2 YYREEE (reference sequence). The CDR3 runs 13 residues. CDR3 in amino acids: CASSSGQFDEQFF. In nucleotides, the CDR3 is TGTGCCAGCAGCTCCGGACAGTTCGATGAGCAGTTCTTC.

The CDR3 sequence is CASSPGHSTDTQYF. In DNA, the CDR3 is TGTGCCAGCAGCCCGGGCCATAGCACAGATACGCAGTATTTT. The chain recombines TRBV5-5 with TRBJ2-3; no clear D gene. V gave up 4 bases and J gave up 0 bases, with 9 bases separating them. Germline V CDR1 and CDR2: SGHKS, YYEKEE (reference sequence). The CDR3 has 14 residues. Full variable domain (missing parts from reference TRBV5-5 and TRBJ2-3): DAGVTQSPTHLIKTRGQQVTLRCSPISGHKSVSWYQQVLGQGPQFIFQYYEKEERGRGNFPDRFSARQFPNYSSELNVNALLLGDSALYLCASSPGHSTDTQYFGPGTRLTVL.

The rearrangement uses TRBV4-1 and TRBJ1-2; a weak D match, TRBD1 (5 bases). CDR1 and CDR2 from the germline V gene are MGHRA and YSYEKL. This CDR3 has 17 residues. Trimming shortened V by 0 bases and J by 1 base, and 15 bases separated the two germline ends. The DNA of the CDR3 is TGCGCCAGCAGCCAAGAGAGAGGTGCACAGGTTAACTATGGCTACACCTTC. This translates into CASSQERGAQVNYGYTF.

This chain uses TRBV20-1 with TRBJ2-3; D is unclear. The V end lost 2 bases, the J end lost 0 bases, and 12 bases lay between the germline ends. The CDR3 contains 15 residues. Germline CDR1 DFQATT, CDR2 SNEGSKA (reference sequence). This CDR3 reads CSARRATESTDTQYF. CDR3 DNA sequence: TGCAGTGCTAGACGGGCCACGGAAAGCACAGATACGCAGTATTTT.

This clonotype has ten or more counts. The rearrangement uses TRBV7-2 and TRBJ1-2; TRBD1 matches at 11 bases. Germline V gives CDR1 SGHTA, CDR2 FQGNSA. This CDR3 has 14 residues. With 3 bases clipped from V and 4 bases from J, the junction kept 1 base outside the gene matches. CDR3 sequence reads: CASSFGTGGYGYTF. As DNA, the CDR3 is TGTGCCAGCAGCTTCGGGACAGGGGGCTATGGCTACACCTTC.

The gene calls are TRBV2 and TRBJ2-7; D not resolved. Trimming removed 8 bases from V and 3 bases from J, with 11 bases in between. CDR1 SNHLY and CDR2 FYNNEI come from the germline V gene. CDR3 length: 12 residues. CDR3 amino acids: CASHEVGYEQYF. CDR3 bases: TGTGCCAGCCACGAAGTAGGCTACGAGCAGTACTTC.

This sequence joins TRBV7-9 and TRBJ2-7; TRBD1 matches 7 bases. The V gene's germline CDR1 is SEHNR and CDR2 FQNEAQ (reference sequence). V lost 4 bases and J lost 4; bases outside the gene matches: 10. This CDR3 has 15 amino acids. The CDR3 reads CASSSTRTGIYEQYV. The CDR3, as DNA: TGTGCCAGCAGCTCCACACGGACAGGAATATACGAGCAGTACGTC.

This clonotype occurred many times. The gene calls are TRBV6-1 and TRBJ2-1; maybe TRBD1 (5 bases). Germline values: CDR1 MNHNS, CDR2 SASEGT. The germline V and J ends were trimmed by 6 bases and 6 bases, with 9 bases remaining between them. The CDR3 covers 12 residues. This chain's CDR3 is CASSLGANEQFF. The CDR3 DNA follows: TGTGCCAGCAGCTTAGGGGCCAATGAGCAGTTCTTC.

This clonotype has a single count. The gene calls are TRBV9 and TRBJ2-3; weak D call: TRBD1 (5 bases). Per germline, CDR1 SGDLS and CDR2 YYNGEE. Between the trimmed V and J ends, which lost 0 bases and 6 bases, there was a span of 14 bases. The CDR3 length is 15 residues. The CDR3 DNA is TGTGCCAGCAGCGTAGAAGGGGTCAGGGTGGATACGCAGTATTTT. This encodes CASSVEGVRVDTQYF. The full variable domain, rest sourced from reference TRBV9 and TRBJ2-3, is DSGVTQTPKHLITATGQRVTLRCSPRSGDLSVYWYQQSLDQGLQFLIQYYNGEERAKGNILERFSAQQFPDLHSELNLSSLELGDSALYFCASSVEGVRVDTQYFGPGTRLTVL.

This clonotype was counted at least ten times. The chain combines TRBV5-1 with TRBJ2-3, with D hard to call. Germline V gene lookup returns CDR1 SGHRS and CDR2 YFSETQ. Trimming shortened V by 5 bases and J by 0 bases, and 4 bases separated the two germline ends. CDR3 length equals 12 residues. The CDR3 sequence is CASRFSTDTQYF. The CDR3 coding sequence is TGCGCCAGCAGGTTCAGCACAGATACGCAGTATTTT. Looking up the rest from reference TRBV5-1 and TRBJ2-3 gives the full variable domain: KAGVTQTPRYLIKTRGQQVTLSCSPISGHRSVSWYQQTPGQGLQFLFEYFSETQRNKGNFPGRFSGRQFSNSRSEMNVSTLELGDSALYLCASRFSTDTQYFGPGTRLTVL.

The chain couples TRBV4-3 to TRBJ2-7; 10 bases line up with TRBD1. V was pared by 4 bases and J by 4 bases, with 4 bases of the junction left unmatched. This CDR3 comprises 14 residues. Germline values: CDR1 LGHNA, CDR2 YSLEER. This CDR3 reads CASSRGTGEYEQYF. CDR3 nucleotides: TGCGCCAGCAGCCGCGGGACAGGGGAGTACGAGCAGTACTTC.

V gene TRBV19 combines with J gene TRBJ2-3; D is uncertain. CDR3 size: 12 residues. V was cut by 4 bases and J by 6 bases, with 8 bases left in between. Germline CDR1 is LNHDA and CDR2 is SQIVND (reference sequence). CDR3 sequence reads: CASSNHLDTQYF. The CDR3 DNA is TGTGCCAGTAGTAACCATCTGGATACGCAGTATTTT.